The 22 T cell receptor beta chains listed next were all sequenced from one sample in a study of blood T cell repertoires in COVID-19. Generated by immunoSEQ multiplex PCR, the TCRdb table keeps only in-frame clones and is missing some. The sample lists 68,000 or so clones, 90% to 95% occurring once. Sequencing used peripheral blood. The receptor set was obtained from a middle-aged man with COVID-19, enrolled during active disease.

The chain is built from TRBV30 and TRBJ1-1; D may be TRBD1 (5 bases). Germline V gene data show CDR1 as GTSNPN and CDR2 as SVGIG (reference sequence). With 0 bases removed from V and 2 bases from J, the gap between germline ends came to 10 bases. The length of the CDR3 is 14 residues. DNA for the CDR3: TGTGCCTGGAGTGTCATAAGGACAAACACTGAAGCTTTCTTT. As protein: CAWSVIRTNTEAFF.

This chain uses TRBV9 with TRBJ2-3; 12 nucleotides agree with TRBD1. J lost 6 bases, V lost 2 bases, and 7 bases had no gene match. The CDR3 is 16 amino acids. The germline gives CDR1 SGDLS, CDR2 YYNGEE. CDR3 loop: CASSVTGTGGRDTQYF. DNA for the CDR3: TGTGCCAGCAGCGTGACCGGGACAGGGGGCCGGGATACGCAGTATTTT.

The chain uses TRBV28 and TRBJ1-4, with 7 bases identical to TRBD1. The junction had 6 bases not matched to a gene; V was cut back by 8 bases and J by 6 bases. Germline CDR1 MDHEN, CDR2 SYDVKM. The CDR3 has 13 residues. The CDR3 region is CASYGQADEKLFF. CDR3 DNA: TGTGCCAGCTATGGACAGGCAGATGAAAAACTGTTTTTT.

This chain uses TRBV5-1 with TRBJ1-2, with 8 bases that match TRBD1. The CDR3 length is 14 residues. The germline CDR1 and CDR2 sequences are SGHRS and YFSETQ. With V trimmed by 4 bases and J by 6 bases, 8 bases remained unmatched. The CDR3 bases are TGCGCCAGCAGCCCGGACAGGGCGCAGGATGGCTACACCTTC. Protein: CASSPDRAQDGYTF.

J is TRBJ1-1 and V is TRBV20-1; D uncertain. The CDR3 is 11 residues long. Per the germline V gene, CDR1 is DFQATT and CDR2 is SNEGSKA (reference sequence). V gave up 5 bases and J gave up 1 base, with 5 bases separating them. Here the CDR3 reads CSARGNTEAFF. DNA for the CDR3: TGCAGTGCTCGGGGGAACACTGAAGCTTTCTTT.

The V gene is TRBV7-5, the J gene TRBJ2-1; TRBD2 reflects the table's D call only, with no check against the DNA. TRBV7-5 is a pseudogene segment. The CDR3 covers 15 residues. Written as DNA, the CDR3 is TGTGTCAGAAGCGCGATAGCGGGGGGGCACAATGAGCAGTTCTTC. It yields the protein CVRSAIAGGHNEQFF.

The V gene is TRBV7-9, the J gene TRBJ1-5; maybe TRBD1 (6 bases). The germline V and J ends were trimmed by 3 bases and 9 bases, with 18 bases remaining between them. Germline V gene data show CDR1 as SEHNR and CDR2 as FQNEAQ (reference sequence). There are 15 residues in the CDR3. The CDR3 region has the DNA TGTGCCAGCAGCTTGGAGCAGGGGATCCCGGGGCCCCAGCATTTT. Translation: CASSLEQGIPGPQHF.

This CDR3 is CASSEQGLSGANVLTF. For the CDR3, the DNA is TGTGCCAGCAGTGAACAGGGTCTATCTGGGGCCAACGTCCTGACTTTC. V usage is TRBV2 and J usage is TRBJ2-6; possible D gene TRBD1, 5 bases. V lost 2 bases, J lost 1 base, and 9 bases lay in between. This CDR3 has 16 residues. Germline V gives CDR1 SNHLY, CDR2 FYNNEI.

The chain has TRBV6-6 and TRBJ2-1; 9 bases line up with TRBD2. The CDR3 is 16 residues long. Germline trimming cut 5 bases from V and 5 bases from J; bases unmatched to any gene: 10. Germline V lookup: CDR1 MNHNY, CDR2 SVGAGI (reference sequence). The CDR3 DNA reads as TGTGCCAGCAGTGCCGTCGCGGGGGGGCGAGACAATGAGCAGTTCTTC. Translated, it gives CASSAVAGGRDNEQFF.

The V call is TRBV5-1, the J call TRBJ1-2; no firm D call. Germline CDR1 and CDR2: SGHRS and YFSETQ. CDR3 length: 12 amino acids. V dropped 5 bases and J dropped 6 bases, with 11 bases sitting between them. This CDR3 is CASRSLYDGYTF. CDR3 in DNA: TGCGCCAGCAGGTCTCTGTATGATGGCTACACCTTC.

The CDR3 nucleotides read TGCGCCAGCAGCCGAATAACAGGGGGCTCTGGAAACACCATATATTTT. Translated: CASSRITGGSGNTIYF. V usage is TRBV4-1 and J usage is TRBJ1-3, with TRBD1 identical over 8 bases. CDR1 is MGHRA, CDR2 YSYEKL, per germline. This CDR3 contains 16 residues. Germline trimming cut 4 bases from V and 0 bases from J; bases unmatched to any gene: 5.

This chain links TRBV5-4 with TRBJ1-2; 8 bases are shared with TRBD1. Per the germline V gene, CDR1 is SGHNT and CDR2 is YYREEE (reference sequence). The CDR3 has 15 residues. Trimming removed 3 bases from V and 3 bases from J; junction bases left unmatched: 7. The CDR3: CASSSQGGKHYGYTF. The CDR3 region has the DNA TGTGCCAGCAGCTCACAGGGGGGGAAGCACTATGGCTACACCTTC. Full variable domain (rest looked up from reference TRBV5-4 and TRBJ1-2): ETGVTQSPTHLIKTRGQQVTLRCSSQSGHNTVSWYQQALGQGPQFIFQYYREEENGRGNFPPRFSGLQFPNYSSELNVNALELDDSALYLCASSSQGGKHYGYTFGSGTRLTVV.

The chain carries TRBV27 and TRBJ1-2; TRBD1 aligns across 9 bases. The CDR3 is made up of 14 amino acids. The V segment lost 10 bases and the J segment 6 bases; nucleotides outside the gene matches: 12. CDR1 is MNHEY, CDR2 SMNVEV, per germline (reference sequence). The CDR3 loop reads CATKPGTGNNGYTF. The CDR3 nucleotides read TGTGCCACCAAACCTGGGACAGGGAATAATGGCTACACCTTC.

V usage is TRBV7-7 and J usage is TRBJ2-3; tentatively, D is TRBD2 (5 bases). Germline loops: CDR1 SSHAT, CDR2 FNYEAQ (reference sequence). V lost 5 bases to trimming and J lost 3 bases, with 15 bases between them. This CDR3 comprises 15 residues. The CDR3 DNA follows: TGTGCCAGCAGCCCCGGGATGGGTCGGACAGATACGCAGTATTTT. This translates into CASSPGMGRTDTQYF.

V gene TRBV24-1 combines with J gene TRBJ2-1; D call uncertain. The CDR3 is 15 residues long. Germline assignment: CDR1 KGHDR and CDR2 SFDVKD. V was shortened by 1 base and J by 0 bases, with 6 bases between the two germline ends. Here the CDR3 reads CATSDFLSSYNEQFF. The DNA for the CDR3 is TGTGCCACCAGTGATTTCCTGAGCTCCTACAATGAGCAGTTCTTC.

For the CDR3, the DNA is TGTGCCAGCAGCCAAGATACTAGCGGGGGTACGCAGTATTTT. It yields the protein CASSQDTSGGTQYF. This chain uses TRBV4-2 with TRBJ2-3, with 11 positions matching TRBD2. CDR3 size: 14 residues. Per germline, CDR1 LGHNA and CDR2 YNFKEQ. Losses at the gene ends were 0 bases for V and 8 bases for J; bases not matched to a gene: 1.

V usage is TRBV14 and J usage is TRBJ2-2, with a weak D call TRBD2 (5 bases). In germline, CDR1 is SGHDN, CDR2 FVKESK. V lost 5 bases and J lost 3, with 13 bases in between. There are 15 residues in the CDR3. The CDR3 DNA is TGTGCCAGCAGCTGGGGAGTAACCGACACCGGGGAGCTGTTTTTT. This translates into CASSWGVTDTGELFF. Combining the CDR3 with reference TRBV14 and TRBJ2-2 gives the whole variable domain EAGVTQFPSHSVIEKGQTVTLRCDPISGHDNLYWYRRVMGKEIKFLLHFVKESKQDESGMPNNRFLAERTGGTYSTLKVQPAELEDSGVYFCASSWGVTDTGELFFGEGSRLTVL.

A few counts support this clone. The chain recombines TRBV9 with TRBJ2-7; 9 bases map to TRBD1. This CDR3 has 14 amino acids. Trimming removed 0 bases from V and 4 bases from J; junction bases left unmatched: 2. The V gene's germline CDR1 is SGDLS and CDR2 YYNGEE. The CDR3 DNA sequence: TGTGCCAGCAGCGTAGACGGACAGGGGTACGAGCAGTACTTC. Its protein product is CASSVDGQGYEQYF.

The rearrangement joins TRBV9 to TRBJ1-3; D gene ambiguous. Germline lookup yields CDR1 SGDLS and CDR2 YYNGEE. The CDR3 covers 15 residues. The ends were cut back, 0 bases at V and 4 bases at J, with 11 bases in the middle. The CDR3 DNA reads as TGTGCCAGCAGCGTAGCTGGAGGATGGGGAAACACCATATATTTT. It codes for CASSVAGGWGNTIYF.

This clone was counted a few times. The CDR3 bases are TGTGCCTGGAGTCGACAGGGGAAGCAGCCCCAGCATTTT. It yields the protein CAWSRQGKQPQHF. The chain employs TRBV30 and TRBJ1-5; 8 positions agree with TRBD1. This CDR3 is built from 13 residues. J lost 7 bases, V lost 2 bases, and 4 bases had no gene match. Per germline, CDR1 GTSNPN and CDR2 SVGIG (reference sequence).

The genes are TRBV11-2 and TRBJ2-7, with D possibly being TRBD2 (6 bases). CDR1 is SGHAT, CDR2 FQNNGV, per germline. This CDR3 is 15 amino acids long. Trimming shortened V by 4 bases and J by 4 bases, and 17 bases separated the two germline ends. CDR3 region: CASSSRDWDMYEQYF. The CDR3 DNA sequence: TGTGCCAGCAGCTCCCGGGACTGGGATATGTACGAGCAGTACTTC.

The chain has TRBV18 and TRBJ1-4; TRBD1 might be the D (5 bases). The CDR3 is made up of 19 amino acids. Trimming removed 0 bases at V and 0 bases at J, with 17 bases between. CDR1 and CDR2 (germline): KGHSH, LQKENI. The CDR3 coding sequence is TGTGCCAGCTCACCACCGAATGGGCAGGGCTATGCAACTAATGAAAAACTGTTTTTT. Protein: CASSPPNGQGYATNEKLFF.